The 9 T cell receptor beta chains below come from one sample, sequenced in a study of blood T cell repertoires in COVID-19. Clones were read by immunoSEQ multiplex PCR, and TCRdb kept only the in-frame ones, dropping some. The data contain roughly 86,000 clones, around 81% of them singletons. The sample was peripheral blood. The receptors shown here come from a man in his 60s with acute or convalescent COVID-19.

This clone was observed a single time. V gene TRBV11-2 combines with J gene TRBJ2-7; tentatively, D is TRBD2 (6 bases). Trimming removed 5 bases from V and 5 bases from J, with 13 bases in between. CDR3 length: 13 amino acids. CDR1 and CDR2 (germline): SGHAT, FQNNGV. Here the CDR3 reads CASSRDPGDEQYF. The CDR3 DNA follows: TGTGCCAGCAGCCGGGATCCGGGAGACGAGCAGTACTTC.

The CDR3 loop reads CASRLNRGGDQPQHF. The CDR3 DNA sequence: TGTGCCAGCAGACTGAACAGGGGGGGGGATCAGCCCCAGCATTTT. The chain couples TRBV6-6 to TRBJ1-5, with 8 bases lining up with TRBD1. This CDR3 has 15 residues. V shed 6 bases and J 5 bases; nucleotides not matched to a gene: 9. The germline V gene encodes CDR1 MNHNY and CDR2 SVGAGI (reference sequence).

The rearrangement joins TRBV6-1 to TRBJ1-2; D not resolved. The CDR3 runs to 15 residues. The germline V and J ends were trimmed by 2 bases and 2 bases, with 12 bases remaining between them. Germline V gives CDR1 MNHNS, CDR2 SASEGT. DNA of the CDR3: TGTGCCAGCAGTGAAACCCCAGGCCACAACTATGGCTACACCTTC. This codes for CASSETPGHNYGYTF.

The V call is TRBV19, the J call TRBJ1-1; TRBD1 aligns across 10 bases. This CDR3 comprises 13 residues. Germline CDR1 reads LNHDA; CDR2 reads SQIVND (reference sequence). J was trimmed by 7 bases and V by 5 bases; bases with no gene match: 4. The CDR3 is CASSPTGGLEAFF. The CDR3 region has the DNA TGTGCCAGTAGTCCGACAGGGGGCCTTGAAGCTTTCTTT.

This sequence joins TRBV24-1 and TRBJ2-3; 9 bases are shared with TRBD1. This CDR3 spans 17 amino acids. CDR1 is KGHDR, CDR2 SFDVKD, per germline. The ends lost 4 bases at V and 4 bases at J; junction bases unmatched: 11. The CDR3 is CATSDLSGTGNPDTQYF. The CDR3 DNA follows: TGTGCCACCAGTGACCTCTCCGGGACAGGGAACCCAGATACGCAGTATTTT.

The chain is built from TRBV2 and TRBJ2-3; 9 bases agree with TRBD1. The germline gives CDR1 SNHLY, CDR2 FYNNEI. Trimming at V came to 6 bases and at J to 6 bases, leaving 10 bases not matched to a gene. The CDR3 sequence is 15 residues long. The CDR3 loop reads CASSLGTGLGDTQYF. The CDR3 bases are TGTGCCAGCAGCCTCGGGACAGGGTTAGGGGATACGCAGTATTTT. The whole variable domain, filled in from reference TRBV2 and TRBJ2-3, reads EPEVTQTPSHQVTQMGQEVILRCVPISNHLYFYWYRQILGQKVEFLVSFYNNEISEKSEIFDDQFSVERPDGSNFTLKIRSTKLEDSAMYFCASSLGTGLGDTQYFGPGTRLTVL.

The chain has TRBV5-1 and TRBJ2-2; 7 bases map to TRBD1. The V gene end was trimmed by 4 bases and the J gene end by 3 bases; junction bases not matched to a gene: 3. The CDR3 spans 14 residues. CDR1 is SGHRS, CDR2 YFSETQ, per germline. CDR3 in DNA: TGCGCCAGCAGCATAGGACAGGACACCGGGGAGCTGTTTTTT. Amino acid sequence: CASSIGQDTGELFF.

The CDR3 region has the DNA TGTGCCAGCAGTGAAATGGGACAAAGCAATCAGCCCCAGCATTTT. Its translation: CASSEMGQSNQPQHF. The V gene is TRBV6-1, the J gene TRBJ1-5, with D tentatively TRBD1 (6 bases). Germline lookup yields CDR1 MNHNS and CDR2 SASEGT. CDR3 size: 15 residues. The V end was cut by 2 bases, the J end by 1 base, with 9 bases between.

This chain connects TRBV5-4 to TRBJ2-3, with 8 bases that match TRBD1. Germline V lookup: CDR1 SGHNT, CDR2 YYREEE (reference sequence). J gave up 4 bases and V 2 bases, and 3 bases lay outside the gene matches. The CDR3 length is 14 residues. CDR3 coding DNA: TGTGCCAGCAGCTTTCAGGGGGCGGCAGATACGCAGTATTTT. Residues: CASSFQGAADTQYF.